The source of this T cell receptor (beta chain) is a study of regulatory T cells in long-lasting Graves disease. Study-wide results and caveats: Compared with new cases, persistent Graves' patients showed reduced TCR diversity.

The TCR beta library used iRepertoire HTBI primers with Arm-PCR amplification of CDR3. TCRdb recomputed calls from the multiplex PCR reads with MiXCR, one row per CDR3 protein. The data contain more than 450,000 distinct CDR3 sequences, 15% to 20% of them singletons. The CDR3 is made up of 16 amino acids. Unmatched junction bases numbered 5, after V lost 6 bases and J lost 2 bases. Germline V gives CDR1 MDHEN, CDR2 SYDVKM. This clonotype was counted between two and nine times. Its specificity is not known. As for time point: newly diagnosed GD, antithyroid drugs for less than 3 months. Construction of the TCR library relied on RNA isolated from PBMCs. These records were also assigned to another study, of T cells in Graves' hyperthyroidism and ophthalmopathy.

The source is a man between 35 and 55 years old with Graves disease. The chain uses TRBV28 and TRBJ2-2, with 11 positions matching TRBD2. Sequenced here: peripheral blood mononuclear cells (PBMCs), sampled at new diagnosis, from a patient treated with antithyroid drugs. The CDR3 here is CASSALAGGNTGELFF. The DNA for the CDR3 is TGTGCCAGCAGCGCTCTAGCGGGAGGCAACACCGGGGAGCTGTTTTTT. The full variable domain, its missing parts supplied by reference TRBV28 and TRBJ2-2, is DVKVTQSSRYLVKRTGEKVFLECVQDMDHENMFWYRQDPGLGLRLIYFSYDVKMKEKGDIPEGYSVSREKKERFSLILESASTNQTSMYLCASSALAGGNTGELFFGEGSRLTVL.